These 10 T cell receptor beta chains were all obtained from the same sample, sequenced in a study of long-term antiretroviral therapy in people with HIV. The libraries were made with immunoSEQ v3.0 at survey level. Data came from immunoSEQ multiplex PCR; TCRdb stores just in-frame clones and leaves some out. The sample lists 25,000 to 35,000 clones; 75% to 90% were seen once. Sample: unsorted PBMCs, taken 0.8 years before starting antiretroviral therapy. The receptor source for this set is a man younger than 30 with HIV.

The chain joins TRBV5-1 to TRBJ2-2, with D tentatively TRBD1 (5 bases). This CDR3 comprises 15 residues. Germline lookup yields CDR1 SGHRS and CDR2 YFSETQ. V gave up 1 base and J gave up 2 bases, with 9 bases separating them. The CDR3 coding sequence is TGCGCCAGCAGCTTGTGGCAGGGTAACACCGGGGAGCTGTTTTTT. It codes for CASSLWQGNTGELFF.

The chain combines TRBV5-1 with TRBJ1-2; 8 bases are a match to TRBD1. J lost 0 bases, V lost 2 bases, and 3 bases had no gene match. The V gene's germline CDR1 is SGHRS and CDR2 YFSETQ. CDR3 length: 15 residues. The CDR3 sequence is CASSLGQGTNYGYTF. The CDR3 nucleotides read TGCGCCAGCAGCTTAGGACAGGGTACTAACTATGGCTACACCTTC.

The chain links TRBV30 to TRBJ2-2; a possible D gene is TRBD2 (6 bases). The CDR3 loop spans 16 amino acids. V shed 3 bases and J shed 1 base, with 15 bases lying between them. Germline values: CDR1 GTSNPN, CDR2 SVGIG (reference sequence). This CDR3 reads CAWSRGLPRNTGELFF. CDR3 in DNA: TGTGCCTGGAGCCGGGGACTCCCGAGGAACACCGGGGAGCTGTTTTTT. The whole variable domain, remainder taken from reference TRBV30 and TRBJ2-2, is SQTIHQWPATLVQPVGSPLSLECTVEGTSNPNLYWYRQAAGRGLQLLFYSVGIGQISSEVPQNLSASRPQDRQFILSSKKLLLSDSGFYLCAWSRGLPRNTGELFFGEGSRLTVL.

The rearrangement uses TRBV5-1 and TRBJ2-5, with 10 bases lining up with TRBD1. Germline V CDR1 and CDR2: SGHRS, YFSETQ. With 1 base clipped from V and 5 bases from J, the junction kept 5 bases outside the gene matches. The CDR3 is 15 residues long. CDR3 bases: TGCGCCAGCAGCTTGAGGACAGGGGGTGGGGAGACCCAGTACTTC. Its translation: CASSLRTGGGETQYF.

In regard to this clone: The same CDR3 also results from other DNA sequences found in this sample. For the CDR3, the DNA is TGTGCCAGCAGTGAAGGCCTTTCCTACGAGCAGTACTTC. Translating gives CASSEGLSYEQYF. The V gene is TRBV6-1, the J gene TRBJ2-7, with unresolved D. This CDR3 has 13 amino acids. The V gene lost 1 base and the J gene lost 1 base, with 5 bases spanning the gap. Germline V gene data show CDR1 as MNHNS and CDR2 as SASEGT.

This clone occurred once. This chain links TRBV30 with TRBJ1-1; perhaps TRBD1 as D (5 bases). Trimming left V 4 bases short and J 3 bases short, with 9 bases between. From germline, CDR1 is GTSNPN and CDR2 SVGIG (reference sequence). The CDR3 is made up of 12 amino acids. In DNA, the CDR3 is TGTGCCTGGACAGGGCCGGACACTGAAGCTTTCTTT. Translation gives CAWTGPDTEAFF.

This clone was seen only a few times. The chain combines TRBV25-1 with TRBJ2-7, with 8 nucleotides matching TRBD1. This CDR3 spans 16 amino acids. Germline V CDR1 and CDR2: MGHDK, SYGVNS. V was pared by 3 bases and J by 3 bases, with 10 bases of the junction left unmatched. DNA for the CDR3: TGTGCCAGCAGTGACCACCAGGGGGCGTTTGGCTACGAGCAGTACTTC. It encodes CASSDHQGAFGYEQYF.

The chain couples TRBV2 to TRBJ1-3, with TRBD1 matching over 8 bases. There are 14 residues in the CDR3. Germline CDR1 is SNHLY and CDR2 is FYNNEI. Trimming cost V 6 bases and J 7 bases; bases outside gene matches: 8. In DNA form, the CDR3 reads TGTGCCAGCAGCGAACAGGGGGAAGGGAACACCATATATTTT. The encoded protein is CASSEQGEGNTIYF.

The rearrangement joins TRBV28 to TRBJ2-5, with D possibly being TRBD1 (6 bases). Trimming pared 3 bases from V and 7 bases from J, leaving 12 bases between. Per germline, CDR1 MDHEN and CDR2 SYDVKM. The CDR3 sequence is 13 residues long. The CDR3 sequence: CASSFRGSGTQYF. The CDR3 DNA reads as TGTGCCAGCAGTTTCAGGGGATCGGGGACCCAGTACTTC.

The chain links TRBV7-2 to TRBJ1-1; maybe TRBD1 (6 bases). This CDR3 is built from 14 residues. Germline CDR1 reads SGHTA; CDR2 reads FQGNSA. Between the trimmed V and J ends, which lost 5 bases and 4 bases, there was a span of 14 bases. The CDR3 bases are TGTGCCAGCAGCCCCCAGGGGAGTAGCACTGAAGCTTTCTTT. It translates to CASSPQGSSTEAFF.